This T cell receptor beta chain was profiled in a study of cytomegalovirus exposure and HLA in healthy donors. In the study overall: T cells numbering around 180 million yielded some 100 million unique TCR beta sequences in an earlier analysis.

About this clone itself: Antigen unknown.

PCR involved 60 Vbeta and 13 Jbeta primers. The data were produced by immunoSEQ multiplex PCR, yet TCRdb's version contains in-frame clones alone and is incomplete. The data hold 120,000 or so clones, with around 78% observed a single time. Study-wide points: Some TCR beta chains (more than 150 of them) were listed as cytomegalovirus-associated.

V lost 0 bases to trimming and J lost 9 bases; unmatched junction nucleotides: 7. Germline loops: CDR1 LNHNV, CDR2 YYDKDF (reference sequence). The CDR3 runs 17 residues. Sample: PBMCs. The receptor's source is a woman aged 40 to 50 in good health and CMV-seronegative. This chain joins TRBV15 and TRBJ2-1, with 14 bases matching TRBD2. The CDR3: CATSRDRLAGGPGEQFF. The CDR3 coding sequence is TGTGCCACCAGCAGAGATCGACTAGCGGGAGGGCCGGGTGAGCAGTTCTTC. The full variable domain, its missing parts supplied by reference TRBV15 and TRBJ2-1, is DAMVIQNPRYQVTQFGKPVTLSCSQTLNHNVMYWYQQKSSQAPKLLFHYYDKDFNNEADTPDNFQSRRPNTSFCFLDIRSPGLGDTAMYLCATSRDRLAGGPGEQFFGPGTRLTVL.